This section outlines one T cell receptor (beta chain) sequence together with its context. The antigen it binds to is not known. Base qualities were left out, and no much larger clone turns up one base away. The collaborating institutions used their own protocols to collect whole blood in K2EDTA tubes. Collaborator samples were shipped for TCRbeta analysis as frozen whole blood, isolated PBMCs, or DNA extracted from either sample type. These data are taken from a study of blood T cell repertoires in COVID-19 (dated by TCRdb to 2018 to 2020). For the wider study: Samples from collaborators originated in the United States, Italy and Spain and spanned both the acute and convalescent phases of COVID-19. The prospective study material was composed of cDNA or gDNA derived from T cells, B-cell-depleted T cells, or PBMCs. Deeply sampled blood TCRbeta repertoires from subjects exposed to, actively infected with, or recovered from COVID-19 were included in the dataset. The repertoires were released in a freely available public database intended as a resource for research on the immune response to SARS-CoV-2. The samples were drawn from the first 160 participants of the ongoing ImmuneRACE study and from over a thousand subjects provided by 6 global collaborators. A de-identified subject ID, COVID-19 status, age in years and sex were almost always included in the sample metadata. Where available, HLA class I and class II types were taken from metadata supplied by the sample provider and were not determined by assay-based typing.

TCRbeta CDR3 regions were amplified from genomic DNA by means of the immunoSEQ Assay, a bias-controlled multiplex PCR. Per the original workflow: The number of nucleated cells in each sample was estimated from the amplification of reference gene primers within the assay. Sequence reads were collapsed and filtered to measure the absolute abundance of every unique TCRbeta CDR3 rearrangement. For each sample, productive Simpson clonality was calculated by taking the square root of Simpson's diversity index across productive rearrangements. This immuneACCESS table, as held by TCRdb, lists in-frame sequences with V and J called but not all clones. Of the missing ones, under half trace to an unresolved V gene in checked studies; the others have no known cause. The DNA was the basis for D and trimming; V, J and clone size are from that table. Present in this sample are 150,000 to 200,000 clones, roughly 90% of which were seen just once. Of the sample, about 2% falls within the top ten clones.

Study-wide conclusions, independent of this receptor: Clinical and demographic metadata were provided uncurated, with the amount varying by source and participant.

The sequenced sample was peripheral blood. This sequence was found in a man aged 18 to 30 with acute or convalescent COVID-19.

The CDR3 reads as follows: CASSLSMGASYNSPLHF. The bases are TGTGCCAGCAGTTTATCGATGGGGGCCTCCTATAATTCACCCCTCCACTTT. This receptor chain uses TRBV27 and TRBJ1-6; a tentative D match to TRBD1 spans 6 bases. From cysteine to phenylalanine, the CDR3 is 17 amino acids long. Solely the CDR3 DNA is kept, with 51 bases framed from the first base. The junction carries 9 bases between V and J, which are trimmed by 0 bases and 0 bases respectively. CDR1 and CDR2, looked up from the germline V gene (reference sequence), are MNHEY and SMNVEV.